The 20 T cell receptor beta chains given below trace back to one sample, sequenced in a study of CD8+ T cells in alopecia areata. Extracted RNA was reverse transcribed into cDNA, the sequencing template. Assay used: immunoSEQ multiplex PCR; TCRdb lists only in-frame clones, some missing. The repertoire holds some 190,000 clones, with more than 60% as singletons. Noted treatment: oral pan-JAK inhibitor, 5-10 mg twice daily. This sample comprised CD4+ T cells sorted from blood, obtained at roughly week 45, from a patient treated with tofacitinib. Every receptor here comes from a human donor with alopecia areata.

The chain couples TRBV7-9 to TRBJ1-4; D is undetermined. Trimming shortened V by 4 bases and J by 0 bases, and 6 bases separated the two germline ends. This CDR3 has 14 residues. Germline CDR1 and CDR2: SEHNR and FQNEAQ (reference sequence). The CDR3 coding sequence is TGTGCCAGCAGCTCGGGAGCAACTAATGAAAAACTGTTTTTT. The encoded protein is CASSSGATNEKLFF.

The CDR3 DNA sequence: TGTGCCTGGATTGGGAGGGGCGCATTTACAGATACGCAGTATTTT. The encoded protein is CAWIGRGAFTDTQYF. The genes are TRBV30 and TRBJ2-3; TRBD2 aligns across 7 bases. V was clipped by 4 bases and J by 3 bases; unmatched bases: 10. CDR3 length: 15 amino acids. CDR1 GTSNPN and CDR2 SVGIG come from the germline V gene (reference sequence).

This clone was counted only a few times. J is TRBJ2-1 and V is TRBV4-3; 8 bases map to TRBD2. V was pared by 0 bases and J by 0 bases, with 7 bases of the junction left unmatched. The CDR3 runs to 18 residues. Germline CDR1 is LGHNA and CDR2 is YSLEER. The CDR3 loop is CASSQDPGGAGSYNEQFF. The CDR3 DNA sequence: TGCGCCAGCAGCCAAGACCCGGGGGGGGCTGGCTCCTACAATGAGCAGTTCTTC.

The genes are TRBV29-1 and TRBJ2-5; 13 bases match TRBD2. Trimming removed 3 bases from V and 12 bases from J; junction bases left unmatched: 7. The CDR3 length is 13 residues. CDR1 is SQVTM, CDR2 ANQGSEA, per germline. The CDR3 DNA reads as TGCAGCGTTGACCTGACTAGCGGGGGGCCAAAGTACTTC. Amino acids: CSVDLTSGGPKYF. The variable domain in full, completed from reference TRBV29-1 and TRBJ2-5, reads SAVISQKPSRDICQRGTSLTIQCQVDSQVTMMFWYRQQPGQSLTLIATANQGSEATYESGFVIDKFPISRPNLTFSTLTVSNMSPEDSSIYLCSVDLTSGGPKYFGPGTRLLVL.

In regard to this clone: The same CDR3 arises from other DNA sequences in this sample as well. This sequence joins TRBV29-1 and TRBJ1-5, with TRBD1 matching 7 bases. Per germline, CDR1 SQVTM and CDR2 ANQGSEA. This CDR3 region has 14 residues. V gave up 4 bases and J gave up 2 bases; unmatched junction bases: 5. The CDR3 DNA follows: TGCAGCGTTGGACAGGGAGGGGGCAATCAGCCCCAGCATTTT. Its translation is CSVGQGGGNQPQHF.

The chain has TRBV5-4 and TRBJ1-1; D not resolved. Per germline, CDR1 SGHNT and CDR2 YYREEE (reference sequence). Trimming left V 4 bases short and J 5 bases short, with 15 bases between. This CDR3 spans 14 amino acids. The CDR3 DNA follows: TGTGCCAGCAGCCCATTTGGGGTCGGAACTGAAGCTTTCTTT. Residues: CASSPFGVGTEAFF.

V gene TRBV27 combines with J gene TRBJ1-6; D call uncertain. Germline V gene data show CDR1 as MNHEY and CDR2 as SMNVEV (reference sequence). This CDR3 is built from 13 residues. The V gene lost 6 bases and the J gene lost 5 bases, with 8 bases spanning the gap. Here the CDR3 DNA reads TGTGCCAGCAGGATGAGGGATAATTCACCCCTCCACTTT. It translates to CASRMRDNSPLHF.

The rearrangement links TRBV2 to TRBJ2-6; D may be TRBD1 or TRBD2 (6 bases each). The V end lost 7 bases, the J end lost 0 bases, and 13 bases lay between the germline ends. From germline, CDR1 is SNHLY and CDR2 FYNNEI. CDR3 length equals 16 residues. CDR3 DNA sequence: TGTGCCAGCATTATCGGAGGGGGCTCTGGGGCCAACGTCCTGACTTTC. This gives the protein CASIIGGGSGANVLTF.

This clone was counted between two and nine times. This chain uses TRBV5-6 with TRBJ2-2, with no clear D. Trimming cost V 4 bases and J 3 bases, with 13 bases left between them. CDR3 length: 15 amino acids. The germline gives CDR1 SGHDT, CDR2 YYEEEE. This CDR3 is CASSPLSSHTGELFF. The CDR3 coding sequence is TGTGCCAGCAGCCCCTTGTCTAGTCACACCGGGGAGCTGTTTTTT.

This clone was seen only a few times. At one boundary the junction diverges from the germline segment, which might be a read error. This chain links TRBV6-1 with TRBJ1-4; 7 bases are shared with TRBD1. The CDR3 covers 12 residues. Germline V gene lookup returns CDR1 MNHNS and CDR2 SASEGT. CDR3 DNA sequence: TGTGCCAGCAGAGAAAAAACCCGGGACAGATGTTTT. It yields the protein CASREKTRDRCF.

The chain links TRBV6-1 to TRBJ2-4, with D possibly TRBD2 on 6 matching bases. The CDR3 loop spans 16 amino acids. V lost 1 base, J lost 4 bases, and 14 bases lay in between. The germline CDR1 and CDR2 sequences are MNHNS and SASEGT. CDR3: CASSEGGGARKNIQYF. CDR3 coding DNA: TGTGCCAGCAGTGAAGGTGGCGGGGCCAGGAAAAACATTCAGTACTTC.

In DNA, the CDR3 is TGTGCCAGCAGGGGACAGAAGAACACCGGGGAGCTGTTTTTT. This translates into CASRGQKNTGELFF. The chain couples TRBV2 to TRBJ2-2; 7 positions match TRBD1. The CDR3 has 14 residues. Looked up from germline, CDR1 is SNHLY and CDR2 is FYNNEI. V gave up 6 bases and J gave up 1 base; unmatched junction bases: 2.

The chain has TRBV27 and TRBJ2-1, with D tentatively TRBD2 (6 bases). Germline CDR1 reads MNHEY; CDR2 reads SMNVEV (reference sequence). Trimming took off 2 bases at V and 7 bases at J, with 6 bases between the two ends. This CDR3 region has 12 residues. This CDR3 is CASSLAGNEQFF. The CDR3 DNA sequence: TGTGCCAGCAGTTTAGCGGGAAATGAGCAGTTCTTC.

A single count supports this clone. The chain uses TRBV30 and TRBJ1-4; D may be TRBD1 (6 bases). This CDR3 contains 11 residues. The germline gives CDR1 GTSNPN, CDR2 SVGIG (reference sequence). The V gene lost 2 bases and the J gene lost 14 bases, with 12 bases spanning the gap. The CDR3 is CAWSTGQALFF. In DNA form, the CDR3 reads TGTGCCTGGAGTACAGGGCAAGCCCTGTTTTTT.

The V call is TRBV7-2, the J call TRBJ2-7; 7 nucleotides match TRBD2. Germline CDR1 and CDR2: SGHTA and FQGNSA. V shed 6 bases, J shed 7 bases, and the junction held 9 bases outside the gene matches. The CDR3 length is 13 residues. CDR3 bases: TGTGCCAGCAGTGACCTAGGACTAGGAGAGCAGTACTTC. This gives the protein CASSDLGLGEQYF. Full variable domain (outside the CDR3, taken from reference TRBV7-2 and TRBJ2-7): GAGVSQSPSNKVTEKGKDVELRCDPISGHTALYWYRQSLGQGLEFLIYFQGNSAPDKSGLPSDRFSAERTGGSVSTLTIQRTQQEDSAVYLCASSDLGLGEQYFGPGTRLTVT.

The genes are TRBV5-1 and TRBJ1-6; TRBD1 is a possible D gene (5 bases). The germline V and J ends were trimmed by 4 bases and 8 bases, with 16 bases remaining between them. Germline loops: CDR1 SGHRS, CDR2 YFSETQ. CDR3 length: 15 residues. The CDR3 region is CASSEIGESDSPLHF. CDR3 nucleotides: TGCGCCAGCAGCGAAATAGGGGAGAGTGATTCACCCCTCCACTTT. Together with reference TRBV5-1 and TRBJ1-6, the CDR3 gives the full variable domain: KAGVTQTPRYLIKTRGQQVTLSCSPISGHRSVSWYQQTPGQGLQFLFEYFSETQRNKGNFPGRFSGRQFSNSRSEMNVSTLELGDSALYLCASSEIGESDSPLHFGNGTRLTVT.

The V call is TRBV15, the J call TRBJ1-6, with D perhaps matching TRBD1 (5 bases). The CDR3 runs to 12 residues. The V end was cut by 5 bases, the J end by 8 bases, with 7 bases between. Germline-derived CDR1 and CDR2 are LNHNV and YYDKDF (reference sequence). CDR3 in amino acids: CATSRGDSPLHF. In nucleotides, the CDR3 is TGTGCCACCAGCCGAGGGGATTCACCCCTCCACTTT.

This rearrangement joins TRBV11-3 to TRBJ2-5, with D possibly TRBD1 on 6 matching bases. Per germline, CDR1 SGHNT and CDR2 YENEEA. The CDR3 loop spans 13 amino acids. Trimming pared 5 bases from V and 6 bases from J, leaving 13 bases between. The CDR3 nucleotides are TGTGCCAGCAGCCCAGAGGGGGTTAAGACCCAGTACTTC. It codes for CASSPEGVKTQYF.

J is TRBJ1-2 and V is TRBV29-1; maybe TRBD1 (6 bases). This CDR3 is built from 13 residues. Germline CDR1 and CDR2: SQVTM and ANQGSEA. Trimming pared 6 bases from V and 5 bases from J, leaving 16 bases between. The CDR3 reads CSVTGIGRYGYTF. The CDR3, as DNA: TGCAGCGTAACAGGGATAGGGCGATATGGCTACACCTTC.

The V call is TRBV2, the J call TRBJ1-5; 7 bases match TRBD1. CDR1 and CDR2 from the germline V gene are SNHLY and FYNNEI. The V segment lost 6 bases and the J segment 0 bases; nucleotides outside the gene matches: 8. The CDR3 totals 16 residues. Here the CDR3 DNA reads TGTGCCAGCAGCCTGGGACAGCTAGATAGCAATCAGCCCCAGCATTTT. It yields the protein CASSLGQLDSNQPQHF.